This T cell receptor (beta chain) came from a study of T cells in Graves' hyperthyroidism and ophthalmopathy. Clinical symptoms, serum thyroxine and TRAb, thyroid ultrasound and orbital computed tomography were used for the diagnoses. From RNA transcripts, TCR beta CDR3 regions were amplified. TCR CDR3 regions were first amplified by RT-PCR with HTBI primers. Each CDR3 protein is one row after TCRdb ran MiXCR on the multiplex PCR reads. The sample carries approximately 510,000 distinct CDR3 sequences, 40% to 50% recorded once. The V end was cut by 6 bases, the J end by 2 bases, with 17 bases between. Germline loops: CDR1 ENHRY, CDR2 SYGVKD. This CDR3 contains 15 residues.

The chain combines TRBV10-3 with TRBJ2-7; TRBD2 might be the D (7 bases). Sample: peripheral blood or thyroid tissue (not recorded which). This sequence was found in an adult woman with Graves' disease, either hyperthyroidism or ophthalmopathy (not recorded which). The CDR3 DNA sequence: TGTGCCATCAGCGAGGGGGGAGGGCGCCCCTACGAGCAGTACTTC. This translates into CAISEGGGRPYEQYF.